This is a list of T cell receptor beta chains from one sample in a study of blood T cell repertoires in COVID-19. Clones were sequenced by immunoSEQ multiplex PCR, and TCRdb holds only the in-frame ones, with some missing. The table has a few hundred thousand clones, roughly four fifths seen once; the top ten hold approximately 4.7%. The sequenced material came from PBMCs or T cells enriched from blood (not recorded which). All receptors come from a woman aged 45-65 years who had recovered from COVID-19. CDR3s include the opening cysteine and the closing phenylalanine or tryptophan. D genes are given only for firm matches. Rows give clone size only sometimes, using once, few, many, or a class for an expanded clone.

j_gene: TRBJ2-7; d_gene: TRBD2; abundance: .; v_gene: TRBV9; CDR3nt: TGTGCCAGCAGCCCTAGCGGGACCCCCTACGAGCAGTACTTC; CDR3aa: CASSPSGTPYEQYF
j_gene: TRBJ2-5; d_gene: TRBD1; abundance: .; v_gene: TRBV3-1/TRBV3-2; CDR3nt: TGTGCCAGCAGCGGACAGGGTGTCGGAGAGACCCAGTACTTC; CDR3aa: CASSGQGVGETQYF
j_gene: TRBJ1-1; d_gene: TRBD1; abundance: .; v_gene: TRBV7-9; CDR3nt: TGTGCCAGCATTCAGGGGGATCGAGTCACTGAAGCTTTCTTT; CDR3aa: CASIQGDRVTEAFF
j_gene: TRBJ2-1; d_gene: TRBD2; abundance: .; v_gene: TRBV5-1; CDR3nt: TGCGCCAGCAGCCCCGGACTAGCGGGAGTTAATGAGCAGTTCTTC; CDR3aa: CASSPGLAGVNEQFF
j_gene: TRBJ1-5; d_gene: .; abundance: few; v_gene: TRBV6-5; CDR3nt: TGTGCCAGCACCTGGACAAACAATCAGCCCCAGCATTTT; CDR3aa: CASTWTNNQPQHF
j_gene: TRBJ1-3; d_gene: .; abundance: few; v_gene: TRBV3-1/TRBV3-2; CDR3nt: TGTGCCAGCAGCCAGGCTTCTGGAAACACCATATATTTT; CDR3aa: CASSQASGNTIYF
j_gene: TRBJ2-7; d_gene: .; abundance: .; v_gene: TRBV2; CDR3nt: TGTGCCAGCAGTGGAGGACAGAGCTCCTACGAGCAGTACTTC; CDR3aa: CASSGGQSSYEQYF
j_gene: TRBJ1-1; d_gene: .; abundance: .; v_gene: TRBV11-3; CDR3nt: TGTGCCAGCAGCTTGGCATCTGACACTGAAGCTTTCTTT; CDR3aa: CASSLASDTEAFF
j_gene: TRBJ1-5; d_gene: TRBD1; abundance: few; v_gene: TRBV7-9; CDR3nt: TGTGCCAGCAGCTTAGGGGGAACCGGGACAGCTAATCAGCCCCAGCATTTT; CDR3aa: CASSLGGTGTANQPQHF
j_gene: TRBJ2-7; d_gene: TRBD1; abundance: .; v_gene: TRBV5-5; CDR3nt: TGTGCCAGCAGCCCCAACCTTCCGGGACAGGGGGGGAAGGGTCGCAACGAGCAGTACTTC; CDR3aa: CASSPNLPGQGGKGRNEQYF
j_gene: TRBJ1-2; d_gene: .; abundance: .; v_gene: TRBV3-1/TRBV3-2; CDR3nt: TGTGCCAGCAGCCAGAGTATTTCGGGGTATGGCTACACCTTC; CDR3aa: CASSQSISGYGYTF
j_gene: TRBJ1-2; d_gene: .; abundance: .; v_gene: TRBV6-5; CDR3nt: TGTGCCAGCAGTTACGATGCGGCCCCCTATGGCTACACTTTC; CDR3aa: CASSYDAAPYGYTF
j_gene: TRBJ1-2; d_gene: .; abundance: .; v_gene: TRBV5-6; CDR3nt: TGTGCCAGCAGCTTGAAGGGGGTAGGCTACACCTTC; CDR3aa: CASSLKGVGYTF
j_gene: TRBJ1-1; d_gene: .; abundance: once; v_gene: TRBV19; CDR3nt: TGTGCCAGTAGTATGGGGGCAGGGCTGGTGAACACTGAAGCTTTCTTT; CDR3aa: CASSMGAGLVNTEAFF
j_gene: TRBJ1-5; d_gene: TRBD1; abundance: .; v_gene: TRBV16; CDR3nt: TGTCAAGACAGGGATCAGCCCCAGCATTTT; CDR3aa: CQDRDQPQHF
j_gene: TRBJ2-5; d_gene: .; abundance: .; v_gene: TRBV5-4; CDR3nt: TGTGCCAGCAGCTTGGAAGCGGTGGGAGAGACCCAGTACTTC; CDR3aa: CASSLEAVGETQYF
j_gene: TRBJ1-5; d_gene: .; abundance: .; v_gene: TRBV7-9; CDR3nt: TGTGCCAGCAGCTTAGGTATTCCGGGGAACAATCAGCCCCAGCATTTT; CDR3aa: CASSLGIPGNNQPQHF
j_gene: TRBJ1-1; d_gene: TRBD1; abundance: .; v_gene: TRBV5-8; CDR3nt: TGTGCCAGCAGCTTCCGGGACAGGGGGCATCGAGCTTTCTTT; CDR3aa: CASSFRDRGHRAFF
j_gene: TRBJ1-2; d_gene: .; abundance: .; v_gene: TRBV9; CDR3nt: TGTGCCAGCAGCGTAGCTCTTGGCAGCTATGGCTACACCTTC; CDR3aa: CASSVALGSYGYTF
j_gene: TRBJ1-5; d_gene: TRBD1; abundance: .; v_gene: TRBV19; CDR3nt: TGTGCCAGTACCGTCGACAGGGGGCCCATCAATCAGCCCCAGCATTTT; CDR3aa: CASTVDRGPINQPQHF
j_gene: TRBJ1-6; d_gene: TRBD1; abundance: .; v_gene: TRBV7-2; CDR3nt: TGTGCCAGCAGTCATGGGACAGGGAGCTCCTATAATTCACCCCTCCACTTT; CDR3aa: CASSHGTGSSYNSPLHF
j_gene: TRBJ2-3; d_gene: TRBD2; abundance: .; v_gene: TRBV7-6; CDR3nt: TGTGCCAGCAGGGGAGGGGCCACAGATACGCAGTATTTT; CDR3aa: CASRGGATDTQYF
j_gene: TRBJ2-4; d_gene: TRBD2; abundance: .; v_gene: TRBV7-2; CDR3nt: TGTGCCAGCAGCCGGAGGACTAGCGGGGGGGCGTCCAAAAACATTCAGTACTTC; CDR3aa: CASSRRTSGGASKNIQYF
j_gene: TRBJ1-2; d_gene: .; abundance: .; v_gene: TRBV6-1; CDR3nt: TGTGCCAGCAGTGAATTTCTTTCCTATGGCTACACCTTC; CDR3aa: CASSEFLSYGYTF
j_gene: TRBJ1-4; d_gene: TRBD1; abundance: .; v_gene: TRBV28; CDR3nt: TGTGCCAGCAGTTCCACAGGGGAAGGTGAAAAACTGTTTTTT; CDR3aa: CASSSTGEGEKLFF
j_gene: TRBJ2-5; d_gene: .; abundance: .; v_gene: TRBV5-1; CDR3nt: TGCGCCAGCAGCTTGCAGGGCACGTTGGAGACCCAGTACTTC; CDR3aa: CASSLQGTLETQYF
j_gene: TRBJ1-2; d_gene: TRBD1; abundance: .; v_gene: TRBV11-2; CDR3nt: TGTGCCAGCAGCTTAGGGGGACCGGGACAGGGATATGGCTACACCTTC; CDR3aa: CASSLGGPGQGYGYTF
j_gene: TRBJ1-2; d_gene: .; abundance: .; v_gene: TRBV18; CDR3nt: TGTGCCAGCTCACCACCGCAGGGGCATTATGGCTACACCTTC; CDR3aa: CASSPPQGHYGYTF
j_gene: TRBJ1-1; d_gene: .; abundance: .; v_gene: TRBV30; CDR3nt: TGTGCCTGGAGGCAGGGCCACACTGAAGCTTTCTTT; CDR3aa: CAWRQGHTEAFF
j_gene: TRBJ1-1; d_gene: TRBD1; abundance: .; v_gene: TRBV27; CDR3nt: TGTGCCAGCACCCGGGACAGACTGAACACTGAAGCTTTCTTT; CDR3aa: CASTRDRLNTEAFF